A single sample is the source of the 7 T cell receptor beta chains below, sequenced in a study of low-dose radiotherapy and immunotherapy resistance in tumors. TRAV and TRBV primers primed cDNA for both TCRalpha and TCRbeta. PCR amplification of the TCRs was performed with Phusion for 20 PCR cycles, and it relied on a constant-region primer together with a V-primer adapter. MiXCR, run by TCRdb on the reads, gives a single entry per CDR3 protein. The table lists around 80,000 distinct CDR3 sequences, under 20% of them singletons. Time point in this sample: after trial treatment. The treatment is: LDRT plus nivolumab, ipilimumab, low-dose cyclophosphamide and aspirin (RACIN trial). Sample: PBMCs, taken after low-dose radiotherapy plus immunotherapy. The receptors originated from a male donor with prostate cancer.

Many counts were recorded for this clonotype. This chain links TRBV7-9 with TRBJ2-7; TRBD2 aligns across 13 bases. The CDR3 runs 15 residues. Trimming at V came to 4 bases and at J to 7 bases, leaving 7 bases not matched to a gene. Looked up from germline, CDR1 is SEHNR and CDR2 is FQNEAQ (reference sequence). DNA of the CDR3: TGTGCCAGCAGCTCCGGACTAGCGGGAGCAAAAGAGCAGTACTTC. This encodes CASSSGLAGAKEQYF.

This clonotype occurred many times. The chain recombines TRBV11-2 with TRBJ2-5; a weak D match, TRBD2 (5 bases). The V gene's germline CDR1 is SGHAT and CDR2 FQNNGV. The CDR3 is 13 residues long. Trimming took off 3 bases at V and 7 bases at J, with 12 bases between the two ends. CDR3 DNA: TGTGCCAGCAGCTTGGCGGGTCCAGGGACCCAGTACTTC. Translating gives CASSLAGPGTQYF. Looking up the rest from reference TRBV11-2 and TRBJ2-5 gives the full variable domain: EAGVAQSPRYKIIEKRQSVAFWCNPISGHATLYWYQQILGQGPKLLIQFQNNGVVDDSQLPKDRFSAERLKGVDSTLKIQPAKLEDSAVYLCASSLAGPGTQYFGPGTRLLVL.

V usage is TRBV29-1 and J usage is TRBJ1-2; no firm D call. The V end lost 3 bases, the J end lost 4 bases, and 9 bases lay between the germline ends. CDR1 is SQVTM and CDR2 is ANQGSEA in the germline V gene. This CDR3 region has 12 residues. The CDR3 loop is CSVDKISYGYTF. CDR3 coding DNA: TGCAGCGTTGACAAAATCTCCTATGGCTACACCTTC.

This clonotype has at least ten counts. The J gene is TRBJ1-1, the V gene TRBV28; 7 bases match TRBD1. Germline CDR1 reads MDHEN; CDR2 reads SYDVKM. The CDR3 runs to 14 residues. V shed 3 bases, J shed 4 bases, and the junction held 5 bases outside the gene matches. The CDR3 region is CASSLTGRGTEAFF. In nucleotides, the CDR3 is TGTGCCAGCAGTTTGACAGGGAGGGGCACTGAAGCTTTCTTT.

This clonotype has at least ten counts. The chain couples TRBV12-3 or TRBV12-4 to TRBJ1-3; D gene ambiguous. V lost 4 bases, J lost 0 bases, and 13 bases lay in between. The CDR3 length is 16 residues. CDR3 in DNA: TGTGCCAGCAGTTCCCCCCGAGGGAGCTCTGGAAACACCATATATTTT. Translation gives CASSSPRGSSGNTIYF.

This clonotype was counted many times. The V and J genes are TRBV6-2 or TRBV6-3 and TRBJ2-1; 12 bases match TRBD2. V was clipped by 6 bases and J by 7 bases; unmatched bases: 4. Germline V CDR1 and CDR2: MNHEY, SVGEGT. This CDR3 has 14 residues. For the CDR3, the DNA is TGTGCCAGCAGCACAGGGACTAGCGGGAATGAGCAGTTCTTC. This gives the protein CASSTGTSGNEQFF.

This clonotype was seen repeatedly, ten times or more. The chain links TRBV7-6 to TRBJ2-3; D uncertain. The CDR3 sequence is 14 residues long. Germline V gives CDR1 SGHVS, CDR2 FNYEAQ. V dropped 4 bases and J dropped 2 bases, with 10 bases sitting between them. CDR3 sequence: CASSSDGDTDTQYF. DNA for the CDR3: TGTGCCAGCAGCTCCGACGGAGACACAGATACGCAGTATTTT.